This T cell receptor beta chain was profiled in a study of blood T cells in healthy people across ages (dated by TCRdb to about 2015). Notes on the research overall: In model experiments, template switching captured about one uniquely barcoded TCR beta cDNA molecule for every two T cells. The study measured age-related changes in TCR beta repertoire diversity using deep sequencing normalized with unique cDNA molecular identifiers. Four age groups were formed from the donors: young (average approximately 17 years), middle-aged (less than 40), aged (roughly 59) and long-lived (less than 85). To avoid experimental bias, donors of different ages were spread randomly across the sequencing lanes. Using the same blood draw, the study looked at two additional independent replicas of 1 million unique cDNA reads for two donors, one aged 18 to 30 and the other aged 80 or older. Study-wide findings and limitations: Because donor CMV infection status was unknown, age-related changes in expanded clonotypes were potentially confounded. Conclusive comparison of naive and antigen-experienced compartments was prevented by the profiling of bulk unsorted PBMCs. There was a strong correlation between observed TCR beta diversity and the percentage of naive T cells measured by flow cytometry. Total diversity estimates from one million sequenced T cells were considered lower bounds and underestimates. Compared with the aged group, the long-lived group had more naive CD4+ T cells, fewer expanded clones and increased TCR diversity, suggesting age selection. As age increased, observed TCR beta diversity per million T cells dropped in a roughly linear way, and a significant reduction was already evident by age 40.

Systemically healthy Caucasian individuals from Russia, 35 to 50 in total and aged roughly 6 to 90 years, were included as donors. Around 10 milliliters of peripheral blood were drawn from each donor into EDTA-treated Vacutainer tubes. Ficoll-Paque density-gradient centrifugation was used to isolate PBMCs, with at least 6 million per sample. Trizol reagent was used to extract total RNA from PBMCs, with at least 6 micrograms per sample. Naive CD45RAhigh/CD27high T cell percentages were measured by flow cytometry on a PBMC aliquot from every donor. Library preparation employed 5' RACE. TCRdb shows the sequencer as Illumina HiSeq 2500. A second PCR of roughly 7 to 11 cycles was performed with a sample-barcoded 5' primer and a J-beta primer mix. A template-switch 5' adaptor carrying 12 random nucleotides introduced a unique molecular identifier onto each TCR beta cDNA molecule. Each sample yielded at least 2.5 million CDR3-containing paired-end reads. First-strand cDNA was synthesized from all RNA with the Mint cDNA synthesis kit, primed by a TRBC-specific oligonucleotide. After uracil-DNA glycosylase treatment, a first 18-cycle PCR used universal primers M1SS and BC2_uni_R on all cDNA. Under the source paper's analysis protocol: Each sample was normalized by randomly selecting 1 million high-quality reads, each carrying a distinct molecular identifier. Reads sharing molecular identifiers were discarded rather than binned into consensus sequences. CDR3 identification, clonotype clustering and error correction used MiTCR with a Q25 quality threshold and the strictest error-elimination algorithm. A nonparametric unseen species model with Euler transformation was used to estimate lower-bound total TCR beta diversity. TCRdb itself trimmed the public reads at Q25 with fastp, ran MiXCR and retained productive beta chains. Rows are combined by CDR3 protein, so each entry shows the most common genes and DNA. It is TCRdb's table, rather than the study itself, that gives the V and J calls and clone size. For this sample the table gives 1,100,000 or so distinct CDR3 sequences, of which under 55% were detected only once. The biggest ten clones account for approximately 20% of the sample.

With respect to this clonotype: Which antigen it targets is not known. No much larger clonotype is one base removed from it; base qualities were not supplied.

The sample taken for sequencing was blood. The clonotype originates from a woman aged 55-70 years in good health.

The CDR3 amino acid sequence is: CASRARASREQFF. DNA sequence: TGTGCCAGTAGGGCCAGGGCGAGCCGCGAGCAGTTCTTC. The chain uses TRBV19 and TRBJ2-1; TRBD1 might be the D gene, on 5 matching bases. From the cysteine through the phenylalanine, the CDR3 covers 13 amino acids. Only the CDR3 portion is preserved as DNA: 39 bases, with reading frame beginning at the first base. Deletion took 6 bases off V and 10 bases off J, with a span of 16 bases between the germline ends. Looking up the germline V gene (reference sequence) yields CDR1 LNHDA and CDR2 SQIVND.